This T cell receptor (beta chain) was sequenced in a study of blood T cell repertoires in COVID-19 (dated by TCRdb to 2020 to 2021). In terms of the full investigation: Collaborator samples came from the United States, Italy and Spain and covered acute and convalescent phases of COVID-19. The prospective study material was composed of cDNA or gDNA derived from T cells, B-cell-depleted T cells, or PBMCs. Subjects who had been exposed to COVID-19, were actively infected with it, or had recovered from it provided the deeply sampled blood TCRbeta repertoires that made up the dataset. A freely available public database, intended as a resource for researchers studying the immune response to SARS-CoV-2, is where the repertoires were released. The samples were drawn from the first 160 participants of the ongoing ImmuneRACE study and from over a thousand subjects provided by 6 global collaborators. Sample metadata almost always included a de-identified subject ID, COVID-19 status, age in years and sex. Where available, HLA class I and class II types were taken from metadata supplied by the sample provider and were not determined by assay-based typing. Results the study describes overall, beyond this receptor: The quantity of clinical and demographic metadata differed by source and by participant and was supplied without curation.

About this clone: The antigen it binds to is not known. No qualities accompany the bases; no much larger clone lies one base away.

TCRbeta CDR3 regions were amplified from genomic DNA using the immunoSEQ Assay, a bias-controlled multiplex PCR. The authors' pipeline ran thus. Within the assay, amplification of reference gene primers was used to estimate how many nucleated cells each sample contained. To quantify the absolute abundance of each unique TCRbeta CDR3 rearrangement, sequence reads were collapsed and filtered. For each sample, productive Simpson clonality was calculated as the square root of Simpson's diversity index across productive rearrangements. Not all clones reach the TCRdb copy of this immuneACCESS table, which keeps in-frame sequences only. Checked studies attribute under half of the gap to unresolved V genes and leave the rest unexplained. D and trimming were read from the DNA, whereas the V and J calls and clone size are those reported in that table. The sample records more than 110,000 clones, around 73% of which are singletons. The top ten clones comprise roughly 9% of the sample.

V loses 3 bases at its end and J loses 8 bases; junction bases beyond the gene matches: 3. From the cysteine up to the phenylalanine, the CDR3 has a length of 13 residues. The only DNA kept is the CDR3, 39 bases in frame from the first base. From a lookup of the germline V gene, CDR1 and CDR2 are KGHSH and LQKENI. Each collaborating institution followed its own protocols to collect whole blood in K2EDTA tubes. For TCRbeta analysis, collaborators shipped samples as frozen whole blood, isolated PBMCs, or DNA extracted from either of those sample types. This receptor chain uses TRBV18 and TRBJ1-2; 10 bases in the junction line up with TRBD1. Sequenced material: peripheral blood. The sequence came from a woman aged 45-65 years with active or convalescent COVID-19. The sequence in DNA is TGTGCCAGCTCACCCGGGACAGGGGTAGGCTACACCTTC. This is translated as CASSPGTGVGYTF.